This TCR beta chain was observed in a study of T cells after posttransplantation cyclophosphamide. Findings and caveats of the study: Donor-recipient repertoire similarity was low at 1-2 months, rising over year one.

Some clones are missing from TCRdb's copy, which holds only in-frame ones; the method was immunoSEQ multiplex PCR. The table lists some 5,000 clones, with no singletons. V was trimmed by 6 bases and J by 0 bases, leaving 14 bases between them. CDR1 and CDR2 (germline): LNHDA, SQIVND (reference sequence). This CDR3 contains 15 residues. This clone came up many times. Its specificity is unknown. A marrow graft followed busulfan-fludarabine conditioning, with cyclophosphamide on days +3 and +4. Material: PBMCs, obtained after allogeneic stem cell transplant with posttransplant cyclophosphamide. This receptor was obtained from a male patient aged 55 to 69 who received an allogeneic stem cell transplant from a related donor, was CMV-positive, and had no GVHD. Some T cells may be the graft donor's. The chain couples TRBV19 to TRBJ1-1, with D maybe TRBD1 (6 bases). This CDR3 is CASRSGTSMNTEAFF. CDR3 nucleotide sequence: TGTGCCAGTAGATCTGGGACATCCATGAACACTGAAGCTTTCTTT.